The source of this T cell receptor (beta chain) is a study of cytomegalovirus exposure and HLA in healthy donors. Overall study results and limits: Accurate HLA-A and HLA-B prediction from TCR beta sequences was reported for most subjects.

Turning to this clone: Its antigen is unidentified.

The PCR ran on 60 Vbeta and 13 Jbeta primers. Measured with immunoSEQ multiplex PCR; TCRdb has only the in-frame clones, and not every one. In the table there are some 160,000 clones, roughly 87% of which are singletons. The sequence came from a woman between 50 and 59 years old in good health and CMV-seronegative. The material sequenced was PBMCs.

CDR3 nucleotides: TGCAGTGCTAGAGTACAAGATGAGCAGTTCTTC. This translates into CSARVQDEQFF. This chain joins TRBV20-1 and TRBJ2-1; D is undetermined. The germline V gene encodes CDR1 DFQATT and CDR2 SNEGSKA (reference sequence). The CDR3 contains 11 residues. The germline V and J ends were trimmed by 1 base and 8 bases, with 6 bases remaining between them.